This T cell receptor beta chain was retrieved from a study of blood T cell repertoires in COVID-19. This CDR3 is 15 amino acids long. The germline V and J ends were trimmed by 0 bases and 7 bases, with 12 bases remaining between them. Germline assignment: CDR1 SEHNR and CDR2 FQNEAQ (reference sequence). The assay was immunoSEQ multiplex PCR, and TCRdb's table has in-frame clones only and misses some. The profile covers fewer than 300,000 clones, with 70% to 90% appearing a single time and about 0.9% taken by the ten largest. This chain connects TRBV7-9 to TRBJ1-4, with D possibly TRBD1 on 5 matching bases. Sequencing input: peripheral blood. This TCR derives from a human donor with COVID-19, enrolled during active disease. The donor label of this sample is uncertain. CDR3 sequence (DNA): TGTGCCAGCAGCTTAGCGGGGCAGCCGGTTGAAAAACTGTTTTTT. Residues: CASSLAGQPVEKLFF.